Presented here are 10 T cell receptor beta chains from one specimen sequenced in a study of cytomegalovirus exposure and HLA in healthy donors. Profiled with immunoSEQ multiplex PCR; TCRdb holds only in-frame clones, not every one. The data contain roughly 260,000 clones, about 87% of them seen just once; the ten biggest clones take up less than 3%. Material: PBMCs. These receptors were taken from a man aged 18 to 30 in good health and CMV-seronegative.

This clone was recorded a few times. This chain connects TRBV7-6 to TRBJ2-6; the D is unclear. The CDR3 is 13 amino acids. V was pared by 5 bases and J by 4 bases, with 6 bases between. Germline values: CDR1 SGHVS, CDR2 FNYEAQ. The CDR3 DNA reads TGTGCCAGCAGCGCAGGCGGGGCCAACGTCCTGACTTTC. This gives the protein CASSAGGANVLTF.

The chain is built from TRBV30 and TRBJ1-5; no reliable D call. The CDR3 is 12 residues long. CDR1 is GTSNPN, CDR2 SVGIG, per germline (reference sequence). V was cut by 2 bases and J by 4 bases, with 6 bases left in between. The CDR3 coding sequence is TGTGCCTGGAGTTACGGGAATCAGCCCCAGCATTTT. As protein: CAWSYGNQPQHF.

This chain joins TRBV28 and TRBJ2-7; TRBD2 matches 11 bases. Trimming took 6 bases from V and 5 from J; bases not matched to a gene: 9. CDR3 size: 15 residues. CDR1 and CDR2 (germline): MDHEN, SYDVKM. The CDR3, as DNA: TGTGCCAGCAGAGTAGCGGGAGGGCCGTCGGACGAGCAGTACTTC. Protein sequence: CASRVAGGPSDEQYF.

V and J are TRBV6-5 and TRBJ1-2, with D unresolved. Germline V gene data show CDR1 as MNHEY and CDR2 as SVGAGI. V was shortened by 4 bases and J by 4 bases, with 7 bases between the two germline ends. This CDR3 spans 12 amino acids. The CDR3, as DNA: TGTGCCAGCAGTTCGACTCTCTATGGCTACACCTTC. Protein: CASSSTLYGYTF.

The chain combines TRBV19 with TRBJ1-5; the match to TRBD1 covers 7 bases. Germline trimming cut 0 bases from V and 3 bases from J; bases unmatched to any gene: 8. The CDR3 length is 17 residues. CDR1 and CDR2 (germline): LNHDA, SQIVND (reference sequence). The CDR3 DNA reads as TGTGCCAGTAGTATAGAAAGGAGGGGACAGTACAATCAGCCCCAGCATTTT. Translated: CASSIERRGQYNQPQHF. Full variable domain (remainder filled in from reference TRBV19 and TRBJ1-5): DGGITQSPKYLFRKEGQNVTLSCEQNLNHDAMYWYRQDPGQGLRLIYYSQIVNDFQKGDIAEGYSVSREKKESFPLTVTSAQKNPTAFYLCASSIERRGQYNQPQHFGDGTRLSIL.

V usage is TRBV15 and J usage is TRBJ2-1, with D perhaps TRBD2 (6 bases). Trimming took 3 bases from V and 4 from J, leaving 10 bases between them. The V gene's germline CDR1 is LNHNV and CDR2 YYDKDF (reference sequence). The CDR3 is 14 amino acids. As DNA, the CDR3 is TGTGCCACCAGCAGCCGGGACTTTTACAATGAGCAGTTCTTC. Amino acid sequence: CATSSRDFYNEQFF.

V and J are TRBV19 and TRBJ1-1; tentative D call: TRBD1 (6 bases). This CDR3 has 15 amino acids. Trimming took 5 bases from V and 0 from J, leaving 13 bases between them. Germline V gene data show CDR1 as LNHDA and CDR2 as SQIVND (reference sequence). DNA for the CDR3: TGTGCCAGTAGTTGGATTCAGGGGATGAACACTGAAGCTTTCTTT. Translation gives CASSWIQGMNTEAFF.

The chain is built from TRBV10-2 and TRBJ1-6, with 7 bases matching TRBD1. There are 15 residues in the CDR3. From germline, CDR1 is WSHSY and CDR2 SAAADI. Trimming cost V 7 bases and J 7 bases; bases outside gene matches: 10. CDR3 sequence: CASIQGRGRNSPLHF. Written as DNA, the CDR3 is TGCGCCAGCATTCAGGGCAGGGGGAGGAATTCACCCCTCCACTTT.

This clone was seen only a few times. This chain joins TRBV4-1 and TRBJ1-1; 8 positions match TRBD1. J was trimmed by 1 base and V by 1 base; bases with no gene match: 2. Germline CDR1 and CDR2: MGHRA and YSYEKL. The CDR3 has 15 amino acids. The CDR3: CASSQGGQGNTEAFF. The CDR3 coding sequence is TGCGCCAGCAGCCAAGGAGGACAGGGGAACACTGAAGCTTTCTTT.

CDR3 in amino acids: CASSFQQGGGEKLFF. CDR3 DNA sequence: TGTGCCAGCAGTTTCCAACAGGGAGGGGGGGAAAAACTGTTTTTT. The chain links TRBV28 to TRBJ1-4, with D maybe TRBD1 (6 bases). From germline, CDR1 is MDHEN and CDR2 SYDVKM. Trimming removed 3 bases from V and 8 bases from J, with 16 bases in between. The length of the CDR3 is 15 residues.